This T cell receptor beta chain emerged from a study of blood T cell repertoires in COVID-19. Study-level background: Donors in the United States, Italy and Spain gave samples during acute or convalescent COVID-19. T cells, B-cell-depleted T cells, or PBMCs provided the cDNA or gDNA that served as material.

Authors' data handling: Amplification with reference gene primers provided the estimates of nucleated cell counts. Only in-frame clones appear in the TCRdb table, and some are missing; sequencing was by immunoSEQ multiplex PCR. The V and J calls and the clone size are those of that table, but D and trimming were determined from the DNA. Altogether roughly 100,000 clones are present, about four fifths being singletons, with the ten largest covering approximately 9%. V lost 1 base, J lost 7 bases, and 3 bases stayed unmatched. This CDR3 spans 14 amino acids. CDR1 and CDR2 from the germline V gene are MNHEY and SVGEGT.

Sequencing used peripheral blood. This TCR was sampled from a woman between 70 and 85 years old with acute or convalescent COVID-19. The chain is built from TRBV6-2 or TRBV6-3 and TRBJ2-2, with TRBD1 matching 7 bases. The CDR3 sequence is CASSYFTGVGELFF. The CDR3 DNA is TGTGCCAGCAGTTACTTTACAGGGGTCGGGGAGCTGTTTTTT.